These 5 T cell receptor beta chains came from one sample sequenced in a study of T cells in Graves' hyperthyroidism and ophthalmopathy. RNA transcripts gave rise to amplified TCR beta CDR3 regions. Primed by the HTBI set, a first-round RT-PCR was run on the TCR CDR3. TCRdb ran MiXCR on the multiplex PCR reads and lists one entry per CDR3 protein. The data show hundreds of thousands of distinct CDR3 sequences, under 20% seen once. The sequenced sample was blood. Receptor source: a woman under 40 with Graves' hyperthyroidism.

The chain employs TRBV4-1 and TRBJ2-5; D is possibly TRBD1 (6 bases). The germline CDR1 and CDR2 sequences are MGHRA and YSYEKL. The CDR3 consists of 14 residues. The V end was cut by 1 base, the J end by 7 bases, with 13 bases between. In DNA form, the CDR3 reads TGCGCCAGCAGCCAAGGAGAACAGGGATGGACCCAGTACTTC. As protein: CASSQGEQGWTQYF.

This clonotype has a count of ten or more. The chain links TRBV29-1 to TRBJ1-1; D gene ambiguous. The V end was cut by 5 bases, the J end by 0 bases, with 13 bases between. Germline CDR1 and CDR2: SQVTM and ANQGSEA. The CDR3 covers 14 residues. As DNA, the CDR3 is TGCAGCGTTCAAATAGCGGGGATGAACACTGAAGCTTTCTTT. This codes for CSVQIAGMNTEAFF. Looking up the rest from reference TRBV29-1 and TRBJ1-1 gives the full variable domain: SAVISQKPSRDICQRGTSLTIQCQVDSQVTMMFWYRQQPGQSLTLIATANQGSEATYESGFVIDKFPISRPNLTFSTLTVSNMSPEDSSIYLCSVQIAGMNTEAFFGQGTRLTVV.

The CDR3, as DNA: TGCGCCAGCAGTACCGGCGAGGGCGGGGAGCTGTTTTTT. As protein: CASSTGEGGELFF. The rearrangement joins TRBV10-2 to TRBJ2-2; weak D call: TRBD2 (5 bases). The CDR3 consists of 13 residues. Germline lookup yields CDR1 WSHSY and CDR2 SAAADI. With 5 bases removed from V and 7 bases from J, the gap between germline ends came to 11 bases.

This clonotype appeared many times. This chain links TRBV20-1 with TRBJ2-1; TRBD2 matches at 8 bases. The trim removed 3 bases at V and 8 bases at J, leaving 6 bases unmatched. This CDR3 has 13 amino acids. CDR1 and CDR2 from the germline V gene are DFQATT and SNEGSKA (reference sequence). This CDR3 is CSARSGSRDEQFF. DNA of the CDR3: TGCAGTGCTAGGAGCGGGAGTAGGGATGAGCAGTTCTTC.

The chain recombines TRBV4-1 with TRBJ1-5; D might be TRBD1 (5 bases). The CDR3 runs 14 residues. V lost 1 base to trimming and J lost 7 bases, with 11 bases between them. Germline V gene data show CDR1 as MGHRA and CDR2 as YSYEKL. The CDR3 loop is CASSQVRDQQPQHF. In nucleotides, the CDR3 is TGCGCCAGCAGCCAAGTGAGGGACCAACAGCCCCAGCATTTT.